This section outlines one T cell receptor (beta chain) sequence together with its context. Its antigen is not identified. Germline loops: CDR1 LGHNA, CDR2 YNFKEQ. Trimming removed 0 bases from V and 6 bases from J, with 9 bases in between. This CDR3 is 14 amino acids long. The repertoire was sequenced with immunoSEQ multiplex PCR; TCRdb's copy has only in-frame clones and lacks some. The sample lists roughly 40,000 clones, approximately 81% occurring once. This record belongs to a study of T cells in localized non-small cell lung cancer. Study-level findings and limits: Across samples, adjacent lung featured a median roughly 62 of the top 100 tumor clones.

The clonotype comes from a male donor at least 60 years old with stage II lung adenocarcinoma. The sample consisted of peripheral blood mononuclear cells, taken before any cancer treatment. The chain carries TRBV4-2 and TRBJ1-5; D not certain. The CDR3 here is CASSQDRVGQPQHF. CDR3 sequence (DNA): TGTGCCAGCAGCCAAGATAGGGTGGGTCAGCCCCAGCATTTT.